These 28 T cell receptor beta chains share one sample of origin, sequenced in a study of CD8+ T cells in alopecia areata. Treatment noted: oral pan-JAK inhibitor, 5-10 mg twice daily. Isolated RNA was reverse transcribed into cDNA used as the sequencing template. Sequenced by immunoSEQ multiplex PCR; TCRdb stores in-frame clones only, minus some. Of over 70,000 clones detected, approximately 70% appear once; the ten largest clones hold roughly a quarter. The specimen comprised CD8+ T cells sorted from blood, sampled at week 24, from a patient treated with tofacitinib. Receptors were obtained from a human donor with alopecia areata.

This clone occurred a few times. The chain couples TRBV13 to TRBJ1-1; no definite D call. The V gene lost 5 bases and the J gene lost 0 bases, with 10 bases spanning the gap. Germline CDR1 PRHDT, CDR2 FYEKMQ (reference sequence). This CDR3 region has 14 residues. The CDR3 spells CASSTGRMNTEAFF. In nucleotides, the CDR3 is TGTGCCAGCAGCACCGGACGGATGAACACTGAAGCTTTCTTT.

In this sample, this clone turned up a few times. The chain is built from TRBV4-1 and TRBJ2-1; 8 nucleotides line up with TRBD1. V gave up 4 bases and J gave up 8 bases; unmatched junction bases: 7. The germline V gene encodes CDR1 MGHRA and CDR2 YSYEKL. The CDR3 loop spans 14 amino acids. For the CDR3, the DNA is TGCGCCAGCAGCCCACCGGGACAGGTGGATGAGCAGTTCTTC. This encodes CASSPPGQVDEQFF.

The rearrangement uses TRBV9 and TRBJ2-7; D tentatively reads TRBD1 or TRBD2 (6 bases each). The CDR3 totals 14 residues. The V gene's germline CDR1 is SGDLS and CDR2 YYNGEE. The V end lost 3 bases, the J end lost 6 bases, and 16 bases lay between the germline ends. In nucleotides, the CDR3 is TGTGCCAGCAGCGCCAGGGACGGGGGCCCCGAGCAGTACTTC. Its translation is CASSARDGGPEQYF.

V usage is TRBV27 and J usage is TRBJ1-4; 10 positions agree with TRBD1. Germline assignment: CDR1 MNHEY and CDR2 SMNVEV (reference sequence). The J segment lost 5 bases and the V segment lost 5 bases, leaving 8 bases of the junction unmatched. The CDR3 is 16 amino acids. The CDR3, as DNA: TGTGCCAGCAGTGCCGGACAGGGGGAGTTCAATGAAAAACTGTTTTTT. Protein sequence: CASSAGQGEFNEKLFF.

The chain uses TRBV6-5 and TRBJ2-1; 7 bases line up with TRBD1. CDR1 and CDR2 from the germline V gene are MNHEY and SVGAGI. V dropped 6 bases and J dropped 4; count of bases not matched to a gene: 9. CDR3 length: 15 residues. The DNA for the CDR3 is TGTGCCAGCAGCTTTACCGGGACAGAATACAATGAGCAGTTCTTC. Encoded protein: CASSFTGTEYNEQFF.

The genes are TRBV4-3 and TRBJ2-7; TRBD2 is a possible D gene (6 bases). This CDR3 contains 14 residues. Trimming stripped 3 bases from V and 4 bases from J, with 13 bases between. Germline V gene data show CDR1 as LGHNA and CDR2 as YSLEER. In DNA, the CDR3 is TGCGCCAGCAGCCAGGCACTCGGGGGATACGAGCAGTACTTC. This codes for CASSQALGGYEQYF.

This clone has just a few counts. The V gene is TRBV10-3, the J gene TRBJ2-3; 7 bases are a match to TRBD2. Germline CDR1 and CDR2: ENHRY and SYGVKD. This CDR3 is built from 14 residues. V gave up 7 bases and J gave up 4 bases; unmatched junction bases: 8. The CDR3 sequence: CAITWGGDADTQYF. CDR3 nucleotide sequence: TGTGCCATCACATGGGGAGGGGACGCAGATACGCAGTATTTT.

The V gene is TRBV30, the J gene TRBJ2-7; the D gene is possibly TRBD2 (5 bases). V gave up 5 bases and J gave up 5 bases, with 19 bases separating them. CDR3 length equals 14 residues. Germline V CDR1 and CDR2: GTSNPN, SVGIG (reference sequence). CDR3 DNA: TGTGCCTGGGAGAATCTGGGCTCCGGGAACGAGCAGTACTTC. It yields the protein CAWENLGSGNEQYF.

The sample holds a few counts of this clone. The chain employs TRBV6-5 and TRBJ2-1; 11 nucleotides line up with TRBD2. CDR3 length: 15 residues. CDR1 and CDR2 from the germline V gene are MNHEY and SVGAGI. Trimming cost V 6 bases and J 4 bases; bases outside gene matches: 5. The CDR3 DNA sequence: TGTGCCAGCAGGTCGGGACTAGCGGATTACAATGAGCAGTTCTTC. This codes for CASRSGLADYNEQFF.

The chain carries TRBV4-3 and TRBJ1-2; D may be TRBD1 (6 bases). CDR1 LGHNA and CDR2 YSLEER come from the germline V gene. Trimming removed 5 bases at V and 5 bases at J, with 12 bases between. This CDR3 comprises 13 residues. The DNA of the CDR3 is TGCGCCAGCAGCGCGCGAGGGGGATATGGCTACACCTTC. The encoded protein is CASSARGGYGYTF.

This clone has a handful of counts. The chain links TRBV7-2 to TRBJ2-3, with TRBD2 matching over 11 bases. Trimming removed 5 bases from V and 2 bases from J; junction bases left unmatched: 15. This CDR3 region has 19 residues. Germline CDR1 and CDR2: SGHTA and FQGNSA. The CDR3 DNA is TGTGCCAGCAGCCCTCACGCGCTAGCGGGGGGTGCAGACACAGATACGCAGTATTTT. It codes for CASSPHALAGGADTDTQYF.

This clone was counted a few times. The J gene is TRBJ1-1, the V gene TRBV7-8; D unresolved. V was trimmed by 5 bases and J by 6 bases, leaving 13 bases between them. This CDR3 contains 13 residues. CDR1 and CDR2 (germline): SGHVS, FQNEAQ. Here the CDR3 reads CASSPSGSPEAFF. The CDR3 region has the DNA TGTGCCAGCAGCCCATCGGGATCCCCTGAAGCTTTCTTT.

The CDR3: CSASLSTGYEQYF. The CDR3 nucleotides read TGCAGCGCCTCACTCTCGACAGGCTACGAGCAGTACTTC. The chain is built from TRBV29-1 and TRBJ2-7; TRBD1 might be the D (6 bases). Trimming pared 7 bases from V and 3 bases from J, leaving 16 bases between. Germline values: CDR1 SQVTM, CDR2 ANQGSEA. The CDR3 is 13 residues long.

The chain recombines TRBV5-1 with TRBJ2-7; possible D gene TRBD1, 6 bases. CDR1 is SGHRS and CDR2 is YFSETQ in the germline V gene. CDR3 length equals 16 residues. Trimming removed 4 bases from V and 2 bases from J, with 19 bases in between. The CDR3 sequence: CASSQRTDSRTYEQYF. Written as DNA, the CDR3 is TGCGCCAGCAGCCAAAGGACAGACAGCAGAACCTACGAGCAGTACTTC.

The chain joins TRBV6-5 to TRBJ2-1, with TRBD2 as a possible D gene (6 bases). The CDR3 has 15 amino acids. The V gene lost 7 bases and the J gene lost 5 bases, with 18 bases spanning the gap. Germline CDR1 reads MNHEY; CDR2 reads SVGAGI. CDR3 sequence reads: CASTLPGSRNNEQFF. The CDR3 nucleotides read TGTGCCAGCACCCTACCCGGGAGTCGGAACAATGAGCAGTTCTTC.

The chain couples TRBV6-6 to TRBJ2-1, with TRBD2 matching over 10 bases. Trimming removed 4 bases from V and 7 bases from J; junction bases left unmatched: 4. Looked up from germline, CDR1 is MNHNY and CDR2 is SVGAGI (reference sequence). The CDR3 loop spans 14 amino acids. As DNA, the CDR3 is TGTGCCAGCAGTTTGGAAGCGGGAGGGAATGAGCAGTTCTTC. Protein product: CASSLEAGGNEQFF.

V usage is TRBV4-3 and J usage is TRBJ1-6; a weak D match, TRBD1 (5 bases). Germline V CDR1 and CDR2: LGHNA, YSLEER. Deletions cut 0 bases from V and 4 bases from J, with 16 bases between. CDR3 length: 18 amino acids. The CDR3 nucleotides read TGCGCCAGCAGCCAAGATCGGGGCAATTCAGGATATAATTCACCCCTCCACTTT. Translating it yields CASSQDRGNSGYNSPLHF.

The chain employs TRBV29-1 and TRBJ2-1; 13 bases line up with TRBD2. CDR3 length: 15 amino acids. From germline, CDR1 is SQVTM and CDR2 ANQGSEA. The trim removed 6 bases at V and 7 bases at J, leaving 9 bases unmatched. The chain's CDR3 is CSVLRTSGGVNEQFF. Here the CDR3 DNA reads TGCAGCGTCCTGAGAACTAGCGGGGGGGTTAATGAGCAGTTCTTC.

This clone was recorded only once. The genes are TRBV4-1 and TRBJ1-2; weak D call: TRBD1 (6 bases). The CDR3 totals 15 residues. Trimming stripped 0 bases from V and 2 bases from J, with 10 bases between. Germline V lookup: CDR1 MGHRA, CDR2 YSYEKL. DNA of the CDR3: TGCGCCAGCAGCCAAGAAGGACAGACGAACTATGGCTACACCTTC. This gives the protein CASSQEGQTNYGYTF.

The CDR3 DNA reads as TGCGCCAGCAGCCAAGAGGACAGGACTAACTATGGCTACACCTTC. The encoded protein is CASSQEDRTNYGYTF. V usage is TRBV4-1 and J usage is TRBJ1-2, with 7 bases matching TRBD1. After removal of 0 bases from V and 0 bases from J, the junction contained 1 base not matched to a gene. This CDR3 contains 15 residues. Per the germline V gene, CDR1 is MGHRA and CDR2 is YSYEKL.

The chain couples TRBV6-5 to TRBJ2-2, with 9 bases that match TRBD1. CDR1 MNHEY and CDR2 SVGAGI come from the germline V gene. The CDR3 loop spans 15 amino acids. With V trimmed by 2 bases and J by 8 bases, 6 bases remained unmatched. CDR3 region: CASSYVQGASGELFF. The CDR3 nucleotides are TGTGCCAGCAGTTACGTACAGGGGGCATCGGGGGAGCTGTTTTTT.

This clone came up a few times. This chain links TRBV19 with TRBJ2-7; 11 nucleotides agree with TRBD2. Germline values: CDR1 LNHDA, CDR2 SQIVND (reference sequence). The CDR3 contains 17 residues. V was pared by 0 bases and J by 3 bases, with 7 bases of the junction left unmatched. For the CDR3, the DNA is TGTGCCAGTAGTATAGAACGGGGACTAGCGGCAAACTACGAGCAGTACTTC. The encoded protein is CASSIERGLAANYEQYF.

This clone was observed a handful of times. The V and J genes are TRBV7-2 and TRBJ2-1; D is unresolved. The germline V gene encodes CDR1 SGHTA and CDR2 FQGNSA. Trimming removed 1 base from V and 6 bases from J, with 7 bases in between. The CDR3 runs 13 residues. The CDR3 DNA reads TGTGCCAGCAGCTTAGACGCCTTCAATGAGCAGTTCTTC. As protein: CASSLDAFNEQFF.

This rearrangement joins TRBV6-5 to TRBJ2-5; no clear D gene. Trimming shortened V by 0 bases and J by 0 bases, and 2 bases separated the two germline ends. Per the germline V gene, CDR1 is MNHEY and CDR2 is SVGAGI. The CDR3 is 13 amino acids. The CDR3 bases are TGTGCCAGCAGTTACTCTGACCAAGAGACCCAGTACTTC. Amino acids: CASSYSDQETQYF.

This clone was seen a few times. The CDR3 DNA is TGCGCCAGCAGCTTGACGGGGGTCGATACGCAGTATTTT. It translates to CASSLTGVDTQYF. The rearrangement joins TRBV5-1 to TRBJ2-3, with D possibly matching TRBD2 (6 bases). Germline CDR1 reads SGHRS; CDR2 reads YFSETQ. V shed 1 base and J shed 6 bases, with 9 bases lying between them. This CDR3 region has 13 residues.

The V and J genes are TRBV7-6 and TRBJ2-7; the match to TRBD1 covers 8 bases. The germline gives CDR1 SGHVS, CDR2 FNYEAQ. The CDR3 covers 16 residues. V shed 0 bases and J 2 bases; nucleotides not matched to a gene: 6. CDR3 nucleotides: TGTGCCAGCAGCTTAGCAACGGGACAGGTCCCCTACGAGCAGTACTTC. It translates to CASSLATGQVPYEQYF.

The J gene is TRBJ2-5, the V gene TRBV7-8; the D call may be TRBD1 or TRBD2 (5 bases each). The V and J ends lost 7 bases and 1 base respectively, with 16 bases between them. From germline, CDR1 is SGHVS and CDR2 FQNEAQ. The length of the CDR3 is 15 residues. Here the CDR3 reads CASKGPFGGQETQYF. Here the CDR3 DNA reads TGTGCCAGCAAGGGCCCCTTTGGGGGCCAAGAGACCCAGTACTTC.

The genes are TRBV10-3 and TRBJ2-7, with a weak D call TRBD2 (6 bases). Trimming stripped 3 bases from V and 11 bases from J, with 20 bases between. CDR1 ENHRY and CDR2 SYGVKD come from the germline V gene. The CDR3 extends over 14 amino acids. CDR3 sequence: CAISEGGVSTQEYF. CDR3 DNA: TGTGCCATCAGTGAAGGAGGGGTTTCAACACAGGAGTACTTC.